This T cell receptor beta chain was sequenced for a study of PD-L1 blockade in urothelial cancer (dated by TCRdb to the late 2010s). Turning to the overall study: Therapy was started in the mid-2010s for all patients, and atezolizumab 1,200 mg was administered intravenously every 3 weeks. About 85% of the 29 patients were males with bladder-origin urothelial cancer, and about 65% of the roughly 30 reported a prior smoking history. An ECOG performance status of 0 or 1 was recorded for the patients, and 0 to 3 prior chemotherapy regimens had been received by the patients. Blood samples were analyzed at two time points: 3 weeks after treatment start (second dose) and 6 weeks after treatment start. Blood samples gave a median of around 130,000 T cells and approximately 80,000 unique TCRs, with a median clonality of approximately 0.08. An exploratory multi-omic analysis was conducted of the somatic, immune and clinical correlates of response to PD-L1 blockade with atezolizumab in urothelial cancer. Pretreatment tumor samples, along with matched peripheral blood collected serially before and after atezolizumab treatment, underwent TCR sequencing. Durable clinical benefit was defined as progression-free survival longer than 6 months, and TCR features were also tested against progression-free and overall survival. In the same patients, pretreatment tumors underwent whole exome sequencing and RNA sequencing in addition to TCR sequencing. About 10 patients achieved durable clinical benefit and approximately 20 did not. Under 30 patients had pretreatment blood TCR-seq, some 25 had at least one posttreatment blood collection, and some 25 had tumor TCR-seq. What the work shows at the level of the full study, not this receptor alone: Because the sample size was small (n ≈ 28) and many of the analyses were exploratory, the results are meant to be hypothesis-generating. A pretreatment peripheral blood TCR clonality below the median was linked to improved progression-free and overall survival. Greater expansion of tumor-associated TCR clones in peripheral blood 3 weeks after the start of treatment was observed in patients with durable benefit (n ≈ 22, p = 0.022).

CDR1 and CDR2, per the germline V gene, are SNHLY and FYNNEI. Trimming costs V 5 bases and J 6 bases, and their ends lie 27 bases apart. The CDR3 runs 18 amino acids, cysteine and phenylalanine included. The read is trimmed to its CDR3 DNA, 54 bases read in frame from base 1. In the case of this clone: Its antigen remains unidentified. No base-level quality is on record; no much larger clone is a single base apart.

Synthetic TCR analog templates were spiked into each PCR to estimate absolute template abundance from read counts. Using the immunoSEQ assay, TCRbeta CDR3 regions were amplified from genomic DNA with bias-controlled V and J gene primers. Rearranged TCRbeta segments were sequenced at approximately 20X coverage. In the authors' own workflow: Clustering was used to correct sequencing errors, and CDR3s were annotated against IMGT so that V, D and J genes could be assigned. Out-of-frame and stop-codon sequences were excluded, and only productive TCRbeta rearrangements were used in downstream analyses. To compute clonality, Shannon entropy was normalized by the log of the number of unique productive sequences and then subtracted from one. Fisher's exact test with Benjamini-Hochberg correction, at a threshold of adjusted p below 0.01, was used to find clones that differed between time points or between blood and tumor. In TCRdb, the immuneACCESS table is reduced to in-frame sequences with V and J assigned. These tables do not hold every clone; where another copy was compared, an unresolved V gene accounts for under half, and the others remain unexplained. V and J calls and clone size are given by that table; D and trimming were obtained from the DNA. Counted in this sample were approximately 50,000 clones; roughly 82% of them appeared once. The ten largest clones capture 1% to 1.5% of the sample.

The time point label for this specimen denotes: pretreatment peripheral blood. A total of 29 patients with locally advanced or metastatic urothelial carcinoma, treated at Memorial Sloan Kettering on a trial protocol, made up the cohort. Peripheral blood mononuclear cells were collected pretreatment and during treatment, with between 1 and 8 total time points per patient. The Qiagen DNeasy Blood extraction kit was used to purify genomic DNA from total PBMCs and tumor samples. PBMCs were collected pretreatment and during treatment and were isolated and stored as previously described. Sequenced here: PBMCs, sampled around atezolizumab (anti-PD-L1) treatment. The receptor was isolated from a man aged 50 or older with urothelial cancer. The chain employs TRBV2 and TRBJ2-3; the D segment could be TRBD2, given 6 matching bases. The nucleotide sequence is given as TGTGCCAGCAGTCCCTCTGCGGGACGGACGCTACCCCTCGATACGCAGTATTTT. Its amino acids are CASSPSAGRTLPLDTQYF.